The TCR beta chain under discussion was sequenced for a study of beta chain features in type 1 diabetes. Worth noting for this clone: Its antigen is unknown.

Overall study results and limits: In every one of the four CD4+ subsets, TCRB CDR3s were moderately but significantly shorter in Type 1 diabetes patients.

Investigators reverse transcribed all isolated RNA, so they sequenced expressed TCRB transcripts. TCRdb keeps only in-frame clones here, not all; method: immunoSEQ multiplex PCR. There are roughly 250,000 clones in the sample; over 20% occur only once, and 0.028% lies in the top ten. The J segment lost 4 bases and the V segment lost 10 bases, leaving 10 bases of the junction unmatched. This CDR3 is built from 14 residues. Per germline, CDR1 SSHAT and CDR2 FNYEAQ (reference sequence). The receptor was derived from a woman aged 40-49 years with type 1 diabetes. This chain joins TRBV7-7 and TRBJ2-3; the match to TRBD2 covers 8 bases. The sequenced sample was naive CD4+ T cells from blood. In nucleotides, the CDR3 is TGTGCCATGAGTCCGGGAGGGCCCTCAGATACGCAGTATTTT. Translated: CAMSPGGPSDTQYF.